This T cell receptor (beta chain) was documented in a study of blood T cell repertoires in COVID-19. Study at large: Both acute and convalescent COVID-19 samples were obtained from the United States, Italy and Spain. From T cells, B-cell-depleted T cells, or PBMCs came the material, which was cDNA or gDNA.

Per the study methods: The assay estimated nucleated cells by amplifying reference gene primers. Clones were read by immunoSEQ multiplex PCR, and TCRdb kept only the in-frame ones, dropping some. V, J and clone size are those of that table, while D and trimming were read from the DNA. The sample comprises around 170,000 clones, roughly four fifths of which are singletons, and more than 1.5% rests with the top ten. Between the trimmed V and J ends, which lost 3 bases and 3 bases, there was a span of 13 bases. The CDR3 runs 15 residues. CDR1 SGDLS and CDR2 YYNGEE come from the germline V gene. What was sequenced was peripheral blood. The V gene is TRBV9, the J gene TRBJ2-1; D is possibly TRBD2 (6 bases). The clonotype comes from a human donor in a cohort sampled during active COVID-19. The CDR3: CASSAGRRGYNEQFF. CDR3 nucleotide sequence: TGTGCCAGCAGCGCCGGGAGACGGGGCTACAATGAGCAGTTCTTC.